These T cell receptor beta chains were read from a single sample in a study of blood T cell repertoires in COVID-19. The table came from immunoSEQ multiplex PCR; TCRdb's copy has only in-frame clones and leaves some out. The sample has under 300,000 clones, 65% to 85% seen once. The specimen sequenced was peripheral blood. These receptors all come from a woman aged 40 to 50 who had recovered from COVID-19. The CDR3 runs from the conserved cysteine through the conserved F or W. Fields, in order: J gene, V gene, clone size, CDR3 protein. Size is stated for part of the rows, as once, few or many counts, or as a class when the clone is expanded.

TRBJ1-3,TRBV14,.,CASSLRTYSGNTIYF
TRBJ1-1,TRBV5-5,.,CASSLRQGGTEAFF
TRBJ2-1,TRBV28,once,CASINAGASYNEQFF
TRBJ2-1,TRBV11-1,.,CASSFLKGAVYNEQFF
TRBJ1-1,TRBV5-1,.,CASSSTGETEAFF
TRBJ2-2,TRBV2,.,CASRVWGTGTGELFF
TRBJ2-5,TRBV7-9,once,CASSLTGGPQETQYF
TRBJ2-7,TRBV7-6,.,CASSLAGTRYEQYF
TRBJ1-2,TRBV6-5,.,CASSYGQGHYGYTF
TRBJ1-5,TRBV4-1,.,CASSQWDRGNQPQHF
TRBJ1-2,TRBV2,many,CASSEVGGNYGYTF
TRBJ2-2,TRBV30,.,CAWSLIGAGELFF
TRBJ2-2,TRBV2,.,CASSEARERELFF
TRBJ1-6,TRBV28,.,CASTTGFSPLHF
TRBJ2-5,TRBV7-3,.,CASSGTAQETQYF
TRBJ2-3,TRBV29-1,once,CSVAGTAITDTQYF
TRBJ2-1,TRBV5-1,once,CASSLAPTGVGNEQFF
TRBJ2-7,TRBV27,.,CASSLLGTASYEQYF
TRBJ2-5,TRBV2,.,CASSTLGGSGGYPWTQYF
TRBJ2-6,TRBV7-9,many,CASTPRGPGANVLTF
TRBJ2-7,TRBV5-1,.,CASSKSGVSYEQYF
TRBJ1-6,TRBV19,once,CASNPSSYNSPLHF
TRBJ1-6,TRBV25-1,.,CASSDSPDSPLHF
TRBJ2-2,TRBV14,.,CASSRGRGFPGELFF
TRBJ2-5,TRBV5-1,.,CASSVHNMMGSQETQYF
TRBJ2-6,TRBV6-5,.,CASRQGQSGANVLTF
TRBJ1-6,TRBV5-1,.,CASSGTGDVGNSPLHF
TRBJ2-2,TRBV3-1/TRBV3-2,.,CASSLQTGDTGELFF
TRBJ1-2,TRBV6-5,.,CASSYNPNSYGYTF
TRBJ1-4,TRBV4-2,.,CASSQASLANEKLFF
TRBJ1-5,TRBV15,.,CATARGNQPQHF
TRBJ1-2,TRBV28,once,CASQGWYGYTF
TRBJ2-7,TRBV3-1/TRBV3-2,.,CASSPGTGRPEQYF
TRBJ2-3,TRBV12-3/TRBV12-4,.,CASGTTATDTQYF
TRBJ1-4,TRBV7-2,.,CASSRQGAEKLFF
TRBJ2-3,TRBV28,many,CASSSLAGGTDTQYF
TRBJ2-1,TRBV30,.,CACAAGSSYNEQFF
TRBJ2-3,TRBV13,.,CASSLRAGGQTDTQYF
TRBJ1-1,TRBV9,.,CASSVGTGGDTEAFF
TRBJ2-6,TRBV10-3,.,CAISDGRGQGAYGANVLTF
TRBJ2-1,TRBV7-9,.,CASSLAGTEEQFF
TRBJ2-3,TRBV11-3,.,CATSSGGGFTDTQYF
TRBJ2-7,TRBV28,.,CASSWGVTYEQYF
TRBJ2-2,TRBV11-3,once,CASSPSLDTGELFF
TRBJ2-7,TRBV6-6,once,CASSRGGSGGNF
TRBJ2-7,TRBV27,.,CASSSGLSYEQYF
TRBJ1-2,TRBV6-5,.,CASRYGQGNYGYTF
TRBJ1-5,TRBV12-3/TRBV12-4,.,CASSSERVQPQHF
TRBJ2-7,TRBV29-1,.,CSVHVPNSYEQYF
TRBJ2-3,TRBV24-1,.,CATSDYTSGGADTQYF
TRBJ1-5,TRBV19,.,CASSGTGNQPQHF
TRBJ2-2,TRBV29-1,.,CSASGTGDPTGELFF
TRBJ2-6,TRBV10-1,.,CASSPTGGHGANVLTF